Below, 24 T cell receptor beta chains from the same sample are listed, as sequenced in a study of cytomegalovirus exposure and HLA in healthy donors (dated by TCRdb to 2015 to 2018). Library preparation used the immunoSEQ multiplex PCR assay. A mixture of 60 forward primers for TCR Vbeta segments and 13 reverse primers for TCR Jbeta segments was used in the multiplex PCR. TCRdb re-hosts the immuneACCESS table, in-frame sequences only. Its copies lack some clones; in the studies checked, an unresolved V gene accounts for under half of them, and the cause for the rest is not known. The sample contains 130,000 to 150,000 clones, around 78% of them found a single time. The ten largest clones represent less than 3% of the sample. Sequencing was performed on PBMCs. All receptors come from a woman between 18 and 29 years old in good health and CMV-seropositive.

The chain has TRBV10-2 and TRBJ2-6, with 7 bases aligning to TRBD1. The germline V gene encodes CDR1 WSHSY and CDR2 SAAADI. The J segment lost 4 bases and the V segment lost 2 bases, leaving 5 bases of the junction unmatched. This CDR3 is 16 amino acids long. The CDR3 spells CASSEIGGAGANVLTF. DNA of the CDR3: TGCGCCAGCAGTGAGATAGGGGGCGCGGGGGCCAACGTCCTGACTTTC.

This clone was picked up one time. The chain recombines TRBV5-1 with TRBJ2-5; 7 bases align to TRBD1. The J call may be in error: the DNA end matches TRBJ2-7 better. The CDR3 length is 15 residues. Per the germline V gene, CDR1 is SGHRS and CDR2 is YFSETQ. The CDR3: CASSLRPGQTYEQYF. The DNA for the CDR3 is TGCGCCAGCAGCCTCAGACCGGGACAGACCTACGAGCAGTACTTC.

In this sample, this clone turned up a few times. This chain joins TRBV6-4 and TRBJ2-1; TRBD2 matches at 9 bases. Unmatched junction bases numbered 7, after V lost 5 bases and J lost 5 bases. Germline loops: CDR1 MRHNA, CDR2 SNTAGT. The CDR3 runs to 15 residues. In DNA form, the CDR3 reads TGTGCCAGCAGTAAGTCGAGCGGGGGGCACAATGAGCAGTTCTTC. Protein: CASSKSSGGHNEQFF.

The chain is built from TRBV6-6 and TRBJ1-2; D not certain. CDR3 length: 14 amino acids. Trimming took 0 bases from V and 1 from J, leaving 6 bases between them. Germline V lookup: CDR1 MNHNY, CDR2 SVGAGI (reference sequence). The CDR3 reads CASSYSQFNYGYTF. For the CDR3, the DNA is TGTGCCAGCAGTTACTCGCAGTTTAACTATGGCTACACCTTC.

This rearrangement joins TRBV5-1 to TRBJ2-2, with 10 positions matching TRBD1. J lost 8 bases, V lost 3 bases, and 4 bases had no gene match. This CDR3 is built from 14 residues. Germline CDR1 and CDR2: SGHRS and YFSETQ. CDR3: CASSSGQGIGELFF. CDR3 in DNA: TGCGCCAGCAGCTCGGGACAGGGGATAGGGGAGCTGTTTTTT. Complete variable domain (other parts from reference TRBV5-1 and TRBJ2-2): KAGVTQTPRYLIKTRGQQVTLSCSPISGHRSVSWYQQTPGQGLQFLFEYFSETQRNKGNFPGRFSGRQFSNSRSEMNVSTLELGDSALYLCASSSGQGIGELFFGEGSRLTVL.

The chain uses TRBV15 and TRBJ2-7; 11 bases align to TRBD1. Looked up from germline, CDR1 is LNHNV and CDR2 is YYDKDF (reference sequence). This CDR3 has 15 residues. V was clipped by 0 bases and J by 4 bases; unmatched bases: 2. The CDR3 sequence is CATSRDGTGGYEQYF. The CDR3 nucleotides are TGTGCCACCAGCAGAGATGGGACAGGGGGGTACGAGCAGTACTTC.

V usage is TRBV6-1 and J usage is TRBJ1-1; D is uncertain. The CDR3 sequence is 15 residues long. The V end was cut by 1 base, the J end by 1 base, with 10 bases between. The germline gives CDR1 MNHNS, CDR2 SASEGT. The CDR3: CASSEDPGGNTEAFF. The CDR3 bases are TGTGCCAGCAGTGAAGACCCCGGTGGGAACACTGAAGCTTTCTTT.

V is TRBV19 and J is TRBJ2-1; 9 bases map to TRBD2. Unmatched junction bases numbered 9, after V lost 3 bases and J lost 9 bases. The germline V gene encodes CDR1 LNHDA and CDR2 SQIVND (reference sequence). This CDR3 has 15 residues. The CDR3 spells CASSMGRGGLSEQFF. In DNA, the CDR3 is TGTGCCAGTAGTATGGGGCGGGGGGGCCTCAGTGAGCAGTTCTTC.

J is TRBJ1-5 and V is TRBV5-1; no reliable D call. The CDR3 contains 14 residues. Germline V CDR1 and CDR2: SGHRS, YFSETQ. Between the trimmed V and J ends, which lost 0 bases and 6 bases, there was a span of 10 bases. This CDR3 reads CASSLEGDGQPQHF. CDR3 sequence (DNA): TGCGCCAGCAGCTTGGAGGGAGACGGTCAGCCCCAGCATTTT.

The CDR3 loop reads CASSQAQGQQFF. The CDR3 DNA is TGTGCCAGCAGCCAAGCGCAGGGCCAGCAGTTCTTC. The rearrangement uses TRBV14 and TRBJ2-1, with D possibly TRBD1 on 5 matching bases. Germline V gene lookup returns CDR1 SGHDN and CDR2 FVKESK. This CDR3 has 12 amino acids. Deletions cut 1 base from V and 11 bases from J, with 9 bases between. Full variable domain (missing parts from reference TRBV14 and TRBJ2-1): EAGVTQFPSHSVIEKGQTVTLRCDPISGHDNLYWYRRVMGKEIKFLLHFVKESKQDESGMPNNRFLAERTGGTYSTLKVQPAELEDSGVYFCASSQAQGQQFFGPGTRLTVL.

The chain recombines TRBV10-3 with TRBJ2-1; the match to TRBD2 covers 9 bases. The CDR3 loop spans 14 amino acids. Germline lookup yields CDR1 ENHRY and CDR2 SYGVKD. The junction had 4 bases not matched to a gene; V was cut back by 3 bases and J by 7 bases. CDR3 nucleotides: TGTGCCATCAGTGAAGGGACTAGCTTAAATGAGCAGTTCTTC. This sequence encodes CAISEGTSLNEQFF.

V gene TRBV7-9 combines with J gene TRBJ1-1; TRBD1 agrees at 9 bases. CDR3 size: 14 residues. CDR1 SEHNR and CDR2 FQNEAQ come from the germline V gene (reference sequence). V trimming: 4 bases; J trimming: 4 bases; junction bases outside the gene matches: 4. The CDR3 protein is CASSYGQGSTEAFF. Here the CDR3 DNA reads TGTGCCAGCAGCTACGGACAGGGGAGCACTGAAGCTTTCTTT.

The V and J genes are TRBV9 and TRBJ1-2; maybe TRBD1 (5 bases). Trimming took 4 bases from V and 4 from J, leaving 17 bases between them. This CDR3 has 15 residues. CDR1 is SGDLS and CDR2 is YYNGEE in the germline V gene. CDR3 coding DNA: TGTGCCAGCAGCCAGACAGACTCAGGAATCTATGGCTACACCTTC. Amino acid sequence: CASSQTDSGIYGYTF.

This clone has a single count. V usage is TRBV11-2 and J usage is TRBJ2-5; the match to TRBD2 covers 9 bases. Trimming took 2 bases from V and 7 from J; bases not matched to a gene: 5. This CDR3 is 14 amino acids long. Germline assignment: CDR1 SGHAT and CDR2 FQNNGV. The CDR3 DNA reads as TGTGCCAGCAGCTTAACTAGCGGGCGGTTGACCCAGTACTTC. It encodes CASSLTSGRLTQYF.

As regards this clone: One junction end disagrees with the germline gene, perhaps due to a read error. The gene calls are TRBV6-5 and TRBJ1-2; D might be TRBD1 (5 bases). Looked up from germline, CDR1 is MNHEY and CDR2 is SVGAGI. The CDR3 sequence is 13 residues long. CDR3 in amino acids: CATRRSGDWGYTF. The CDR3 coding sequence is TGTGCCACTCGGCGGAGTGGGGATTGGGGCTACACCTTT.

This clone has just one count. The CDR3 nucleotides are TGTGCCAGCAGTTCTCCGGGGAGTGGTAACACTGAAGCTTTCTTT. The encoded protein is CASSSPGSGNTEAFF. The chain couples TRBV6-5 to TRBJ1-1; D is unresolved. The V end was cut by 4 bases, the J end by 2 bases, with 14 bases between. Germline loops: CDR1 MNHEY, CDR2 SVGAGI. This CDR3 is 15 amino acids long.

The chain recombines TRBV15 with TRBJ2-7; tentative D call: TRBD1 (6 bases). The CDR3 covers 16 residues. CDR1 is LNHNV, CDR2 YYDKDF, per germline (reference sequence). V dropped 0 bases and J dropped 3 bases, with 15 bases sitting between them. The CDR3 nucleotides read TGTGCCACCAGCAGAGATCCCCAGGGACAAAACTACGAGCAGTACTTC. This codes for CATSRDPQGQNYEQYF.

The chain combines TRBV19 with TRBJ1-1; TRBD1 is a possible D gene (5 bases). The CDR3 has 12 amino acids. Germline loops: CDR1 LNHDA, CDR2 SQIVND (reference sequence). Trimming took off 11 bases at V and 5 bases at J, with 15 bases between the two ends. CDR3 protein: CAVQVAGTEAFF. DNA of the CDR3: TGTGCCGTACAGGTAGCGGGGACTGAAGCTTTCTTT.

V is TRBV19 and J is TRBJ2-1; 15 bases align to TRBD2. This CDR3 contains 14 residues. Germline CDR1 reads LNHDA; CDR2 reads SQIVND (reference sequence). Trimming cost V 8 bases and J 8 bases; bases outside gene matches: 4. CDR3 bases: TGTGCCAGTGGGACTAGCGGGGGGTTCGATGAGCAGTTCTTC. This translates into CASGTSGGFDEQFF.

The J gene is TRBJ1-2, the V gene TRBV5-1, with D possibly being TRBD1 (6 bases). The CDR3 runs to 15 residues. Germline loops: CDR1 SGHRS, CDR2 YFSETQ. V was trimmed by 3 bases and J by 4 bases, leaving 16 bases between them. The chain's CDR3 is CASSSNLGQSYGYTF. The CDR3, as DNA: TGCGCCAGCAGCTCGAACTTAGGACAGTCCTATGGCTACACCTTC.

This chain connects TRBV7-9 to TRBJ1-4; perhaps TRBD1 as D (5 bases). V dropped 0 bases and J dropped 3 bases, with 11 bases sitting between them. The CDR3 consists of 16 residues. The germline V gene encodes CDR1 SEHNR and CDR2 FQNEAQ (reference sequence). This chain's CDR3 is CASSLAPGLANEKLFF. DNA of the CDR3: TGTGCCAGCAGCTTAGCCCCAGGGCTAGCTAATGAAAAACTGTTTTTT.

The gene calls are TRBV11-2 and TRBJ2-7, with TRBD2 matching over 7 bases. CDR1 SGHAT and CDR2 FQNNGV come from the germline V gene. Germline trimming cut 6 bases from V and 0 bases from J; bases unmatched to any gene: 8. The CDR3 length is 15 residues. The CDR3 here is CASRPWGGVSYEQYF. In DNA form, the CDR3 reads TGTGCCAGCAGACCCTGGGGGGGGGTCTCCTACGAGCAGTACTTC.

This chain connects TRBV20-1 to TRBJ2-3; D remains unclear. This CDR3 spans 11 amino acids. Between the trimmed V and J ends, which lost 5 bases and 6 bases, there was a span of 9 bases. Germline CDR1 reads DFQATT; CDR2 reads SNEGSKA (reference sequence). The CDR3 DNA sequence: TGCAGTGCTCTAGACGGGGATACGCAGTATTTT. Protein sequence: CSALDGDTQYF.

The genes are TRBV10-3 and TRBJ1-3; TRBD1 matches at 7 bases. CDR1 ENHRY and CDR2 SYGVKD come from the germline V gene. V lost 3 bases, J lost 0 bases, and 5 bases stayed unmatched. The CDR3 consists of 16 residues. In DNA, the CDR3 is TGTGCCATCAGTGACGGACAGGCTCGCTCTGGAAACACCATATATTTT. This sequence encodes CAISDGQARSGNTIYF.